A single sample is the source of the 29 T cell receptor beta chains below, sequenced in a study of blood T cell repertoires in COVID-19. Assay: immunoSEQ multiplex PCR; the TCRdb copy retains only in-frame clones and omits some. The repertoire holds 60,000 to 75,000 clones, with 65% to 85% as singletons. Input material: peripheral blood. The origin of the receptors is a woman between 65 and 79 years old with acute or convalescent COVID-19.

The chain carries TRBV6-1 and TRBJ2-7, with D perhaps TRBD1 (5 bases). CDR1 and CDR2 (germline): MNHNS, SASEGT. The V gene lost 3 bases and the J gene lost 6 bases, with 9 bases spanning the gap. This CDR3 has 12 residues. The CDR3 sequence: CASSDWGLEQYF. DNA of the CDR3: TGTGCCAGCAGTGATTGGGGCCTCGAGCAGTACTTC.

The chain recombines TRBV27 with TRBJ1-1; D is perhaps TRBD1 (5 bases). In germline, CDR1 is MNHEY, CDR2 SMNVEV (reference sequence). Trimming took 3 bases from V and 1 from J, leaving 6 bases between them. CDR3 length: 13 amino acids. CDR3 amino acids: CASSFRGNTEAFF. DNA of the CDR3: TGTGCCAGCAGTTTTAGGGGGAACACTGAAGCTTTCTTT.

V usage is TRBV4-2 and J usage is TRBJ2-7; tentatively, D is TRBD2 (5 bases). Trimming stripped 3 bases from V and 2 bases from J, with 11 bases between. Germline V gives CDR1 LGHNA, CDR2 YNFKEQ. The CDR3 sequence is 14 residues long. The CDR3 DNA reads as TGTGCCAGCAGCCATCCCGGGGATCCCTACGAGCAGTACTTC. Amino acid sequence: CASSHPGDPYEQYF.

This clone appeared once. The chain is built from TRBV19 and TRBJ1-5; D not resolved. V lost 2 bases to trimming and J lost 7 bases, with 12 bases between them. From germline, CDR1 is LNHDA and CDR2 SQIVND (reference sequence). CDR3 length: 14 amino acids. The CDR3 sequence is CASSILEQRQPQHF. The CDR3 DNA reads as TGTGCCAGTAGTATATTGGAGCAACGACAGCCCCAGCATTTT.

This clone occurred a few times. The V gene is TRBV9, the J gene TRBJ1-5; 10 bases line up with TRBD1. V dropped 3 bases and J dropped 6; count of bases not matched to a gene: 6. Germline lookup yields CDR1 SGDLS and CDR2 YYNGEE. This CDR3 has 15 amino acids. The chain's CDR3 is CASSERGTGVQPQHF. The CDR3 DNA follows: TGTGCCAGCAGCGAGAGAGGGACAGGGGTTCAGCCCCAGCATTTT.

The CDR3 nucleotides read TGTGCCAGCAGACCCCCCGGGGGACACACCATATATTTT. Its protein product is CASRPPGGHTIYF. The chain has TRBV14 and TRBJ1-3, with a possible D match to TRBD1 (5 bases). Trimming pared 6 bases from V and 8 bases from J, leaving 14 bases between. Germline V gene data show CDR1 as SGHDN and CDR2 as FVKESK. There are 13 residues in the CDR3.

This clone showed up just a few times. CDR3 sequence (DNA): TGTGCCAGCAGTCGAGACAGGGATGAAAAACTGTTTTTT. Translated, it gives CASSRDRDEKLFF. The chain recombines TRBV2 with TRBJ1-4; 7 nucleotides agree with TRBD1. Germline V lookup: CDR1 SNHLY, CDR2 FYNNEI. This CDR3 contains 13 residues. The V and J ends lost 5 bases and 6 bases, in that order; junction bases with no gene match: 3.

This sequence joins TRBV24-1 and TRBJ2-2; perhaps TRBD2 as D (7 bases). The CDR3 is 16 amino acids. CDR1 and CDR2 from the germline V gene are KGHDR and SFDVKD. V gave up 4 bases and J gave up 2 bases, with 13 bases separating them. CDR3 sequence reads: CATSDPRGGNTGELFF. CDR3 bases: TGTGCCACCAGTGACCCAAGGGGGGGAAACACCGGGGAGCTGTTTTTT.

This clone has just one count. In DNA, the CDR3 is TGTGCCAGCAGTCCTGAAACATACACCGTCGATTATACGCAGTATTTT. Translating it yields CASSPETYTVDYTQYF. The J gene is TRBJ2-3, the V gene TRBV7-2, with D uncertain. Germline loops: CDR1 SGHTA, CDR2 FQGNSA. Trimming cost V 6 bases and J 7 bases, with 23 bases left between them. The CDR3 is 16 amino acids.

The chain is built from TRBV6-5 and TRBJ2-6; D unclear. In germline, CDR1 is MNHEY, CDR2 SVGAGI. V lost 7 bases to trimming and J lost 1 base, with 11 bases between them. The CDR3 runs 15 residues. In DNA form, the CDR3 reads TGTGCCAGCACCACCAGGTCTTCTGGGGCCAACGTCCTGACTTTC. As protein: CASTTRSSGANVLTF.

In its sample, this clone was seen a few times. V is TRBV7-9 and J is TRBJ2-2, with 10 nucleotides matching TRBD1. V dropped 1 base and J dropped 5; count of bases not matched to a gene: 4. The germline gives CDR1 SEHNR, CDR2 FQNEAQ (reference sequence). The CDR3 is 16 residues long. CDR3 nucleotides: TGTGCCAGCAGCTTAGAACTGGACAGGGGGACCGGGGAGCTGTTTTTT. This translates into CASSLELDRGTGELFF. Supplemented by reference TRBV7-9 and TRBJ2-2, the full variable domain reads DTGVSQNPRHKITKRGQNVTFRCDPISEHNRLYWYRQTLGQGPEFLTYFQNEAQLEKSRLLSDRFSAERPKGSFSTLEIQRTEQGDSAMYLCASSLELDRGTGELFFGEGSRLTVL.

In DNA, the CDR3 is TGTGCCACCAGCAGAGATCATGACCAAGAGACCCAGTACTTC. Its protein product is CATSRDHDQETQYF. The chain couples TRBV15 to TRBJ2-5, with D unresolved. V lost 0 bases to trimming and J lost 0 bases, with 5 bases between them. Germline CDR1 reads LNHNV; CDR2 reads YYDKDF (reference sequence). The CDR3 covers 14 residues. The entire variable domain, with the rest obtained from reference TRBV15 and TRBJ2-5, is as follows: DAMVIQNPRYQVTQFGKPVTLSCSQTLNHNVMYWYQQKSSQAPKLLFHYYDKDFNNEADTPDNFQSRRPNTSFCFLDIRSPGLGDTAMYLCATSRDHDQETQYFGPGTRLLVL.

The rearrangement joins TRBV28 to TRBJ2-3; TRBD2 matches at 9 bases. Per germline, CDR1 MDHEN and CDR2 SYDVKM. The length of the CDR3 is 15 residues. The V segment lost 5 bases and the J segment 2 bases; nucleotides outside the gene matches: 5. Written as DNA, the CDR3 is TGTGCCAGCAGTATGCGGGAGGGGCACACAGATACGCAGTATTTT. Its protein is CASSMREGHTDTQYF.

This clone appeared a single time. This sequence joins TRBV7-9 and TRBJ2-5; the match to TRBD1 covers 9 bases. Trimming removed 5 bases from V and 4 bases from J; junction bases left unmatched: 8. Germline-derived CDR1 and CDR2 are SEHNR and FQNEAQ (reference sequence). CDR3 length: 15 amino acids. CDR3 residues: CASSQGQGLVETQYF. CDR3 nucleotides: TGTGCCAGCAGCCAGGGACAGGGATTAGTAGAGACCCAGTACTTC.

The V and J genes are TRBV28 and TRBJ2-1, with TRBD2 matching 9 bases. The CDR3 consists of 17 residues. V lost 6 bases and J lost 0; bases outside the gene matches: 9. Germline CDR1 and CDR2: MDHEN and SYDVKM. The CDR3 nucleotides are TGTGCCAGCAGGCCTTCGAGCGGGGGGCGCTCCTACAATGAGCAGTTCTTC. It yields the protein CASRPSSGGRSYNEQFF. Based on the CDR3 plus reference TRBV28 and TRBJ2-1, the full variable domain is DVKVTQSSRYLVKRTGEKVFLECVQDMDHENMFWYRQDPGLGLRLIYFSYDVKMKEKGDIPEGYSVSREKKERFSLILESASTNQTSMYLCASRPSSGGRSYNEQFFGPGTRLTVL.

The rearrangement uses TRBV16 and TRBJ1-1; maybe TRBD1 (5 bases). Looked up from germline, CDR1 is KGHSY and CDR2 is FQNENV. The V end lost 4 bases, the J end lost 3 bases, and 9 bases lay between the germline ends. The CDR3 is 13 amino acids. This CDR3 is CASSRGRDTEAFF. In nucleotides, the CDR3 is TGTGCCAGCAGCCGTGGCAGGGACACTGAAGCTTTCTTT.

The genes are TRBV7-2 and TRBJ2-3; the match to TRBD2 covers 11 bases. The trim removed 5 bases at V and 4 bases at J, leaving 14 bases unmatched. CDR1 and CDR2 (germline): SGHTA, FQGNSA. The length of the CDR3 is 18 residues. The DNA for the CDR3 is TGTGCCAGCAGCCCAGAACCTATAGCGGGGGGGCGGGCAGATACGCAGTATTTT. It is translated as CASSPEPIAGGRADTQYF.

The chain is built from TRBV5-4 and TRBJ2-6; maybe TRBD1 (5 bases). This CDR3 is 16 amino acids long. The germline V and J ends were trimmed by 0 bases and 4 bases, with 11 bases remaining between them. Germline CDR1 is SGHNT and CDR2 is YYREEE (reference sequence). CDR3 nucleotide sequence: TGTGCCAGCAGCTTGGCCAAAGGGGCCGGGGCCAACGTCCTGACTTTC. This encodes CASSLAKGAGANVLTF.

The genes are TRBV6-5 and TRBJ2-3, with TRBD2 matching over 9 bases. This CDR3 spans 15 amino acids. V lost 6 bases to trimming and J lost 5 bases; unmatched junction nucleotides: 9. Germline V gene sequence: CDR1 MNHEY, CDR2 SVGAGI. The DNA for the CDR3 is TGTGCCAGCAGATCCAGTTCTAGCGGGGTAGATACGCAGTATTTT. Protein product: CASRSSSSGVDTQYF.

The rearrangement uses TRBV11-3 and TRBJ2-7; unclear D gene. The CDR3 extends over 13 amino acids. V was pared by 5 bases and J by 7 bases, with 15 bases between. CDR1 and CDR2 (germline): SGHNT, YENEEA. The CDR3 sequence is CASSPHYLGEQYF. CDR3 nucleotide sequence: TGTGCCAGCAGCCCCCACTATCTGGGTGAGCAGTACTTC. Full variable domain (outside the CDR3, taken from reference TRBV11-3 and TRBJ2-7): EAGVVQSPRYKIIEKKQPVAFWCNPISGHNTLYWYLQNLGQGPELLIRYENEEAVDDSQLPKDRFSAERLKGVDSTLKIQPAELGDSAVYLCASSPHYLGEQYFGPGTRLTVT.

The rearrangement links TRBV6-5 to TRBJ1-5, with a weak D call TRBD1 (6 bases). CDR1 is MNHEY, CDR2 SVGAGI, per germline. This CDR3 region has 15 residues. Trimming removed 0 bases at V and 7 bases at J, with 13 bases between. CDR3 sequence: CASSYSSGEWQPQHF. CDR3 nucleotides: TGTGCCAGCAGTTACTCGTCAGGGGAGTGGCAGCCCCAGCATTTT.

J is TRBJ2-3 and V is TRBV2; weak D call: TRBD2 (6 bases). Germline assignment: CDR1 SNHLY and CDR2 FYNNEI. CDR3 length: 15 residues. V was cut by 8 bases and J by 2 bases, with 17 bases left in between. This chain's CDR3 is CASLGGAEDTDTQYF. CDR3 DNA sequence: TGTGCCAGCCTGGGCGGGGCAGAAGACACAGATACGCAGTATTTT. The full variable domain, its missing parts supplied by reference TRBV2 and TRBJ2-3, is EPEVTQTPSHQVTQMGQEVILRCVPISNHLYFYWYRQILGQKVEFLVSFYNNEISEKSEIFDDQFSVERPDGSNFTLKIRSTKLEDSAMYFCASLGGAEDTDTQYFGPGTRLTVL.

The sample holds a few counts of this clone. V gene TRBV7-8 combines with J gene TRBJ2-2, with D unresolved. The V gene's germline CDR1 is SGHVS and CDR2 FQNEAQ. The V end was cut by 2 bases, the J end by 5 bases, with 6 bases between. This CDR3 is 13 amino acids long. The CDR3: CASSLLQTGELFF. CDR3 DNA: TGTGCCAGCAGCTTACTCCAGACCGGGGAGCTGTTTTTT.

The table lists this clone with a few counts. CDR3 region: CASSPGSVGNEQFF. The CDR3 DNA follows: TGTGCCAGCAGTCCAGGCTCCGTTGGCAATGAGCAGTTCTTC. The chain has TRBV6-2 or TRBV6-3 and TRBJ2-1; D is uncertain. CDR1 is MNHEY and CDR2 is SVGEGT in the germline V gene. Trimming cost V 5 bases and J 6 bases, with 14 bases left between them. The CDR3 runs to 14 residues.

The chain recombines TRBV14 with TRBJ2-3; D is unresolved. This CDR3 has 13 residues. Germline V gene sequence: CDR1 SGHDN, CDR2 FVKESK. The germline V and J ends were trimmed by 4 bases and 5 bases, with 10 bases remaining between them. In DNA, the CDR3 is TGTGCCAGCAGCCCAACGTTCGGAGATACGCAGTATTTT. Its translation: CASSPTFGDTQYF.

The chain carries TRBV5-1 and TRBJ1-6, with D unclear. Germline CDR1 is SGHRS and CDR2 is YFSETQ. V shed 10 bases and J shed 0 bases, with 14 bases lying between them. The CDR3 consists of 15 residues. CDR3 protein: CARPEFHSYNSPLHF. The CDR3, as DNA: TGCGCCCGCCCCGAGTTTCACTCCTATAATTCACCCCTCCACTTT.

There are a few counts of this clone. The V gene is TRBV19, the J gene TRBJ1-2; D might be TRBD1 (5 bases). The CDR3 spans 14 residues. Trimming shortened V by 0 bases and J by 7 bases, and 12 bases separated the two germline ends. Germline V gene lookup returns CDR1 LNHDA and CDR2 SQIVND (reference sequence). The CDR3 DNA is TGTGCCAGTAGTATAGATCGGGGGTTTAGTGGCTACACCTTC. Translating it yields CASSIDRGFSGYTF.

This chain uses TRBV6-2 or TRBV6-3 with TRBJ2-1, with 7 bases matching TRBD2. Germline V gene data show CDR1 as MNHEY and CDR2 as SVGEGT. CDR3 length equals 16 residues. V shed 0 bases and J 5 bases; nucleotides not matched to a gene: 7. CDR3 DNA: TGTGCCAGCAGTTACTCGGTCCGGGGGGACGACAATGAGCAGTTCTTC. This translates into CASSYSVRGDDNEQFF.

This chain uses TRBV9 with TRBJ1-2; weak D call: TRBD1 (6 bases). Trimming removed 4 bases at V and 4 bases at J, with 23 bases between. CDR1 SGDLS and CDR2 YYNGEE come from the germline V gene. The CDR3 contains 17 residues. CDR3 in DNA: TGTGCCAGCAGCACGGGACACGGAGCTCGGTCGGGCTATGGCTACACCTTC. It yields the protein CASSTGHGARSGYGYTF.